This T cell receptor beta chain was observed in a study of T cell repertoires in cytomegalovirus infection. This clonotype turned up a few times. Trimming took 4 bases from V and 5 from J; bases not matched to a gene: 20. CDR3 length: 20 amino acids. Germline assignment: CDR1 SGHTA and CDR2 FQGNSA. Via MiXCR, TCRdb re-called the reads, giving one row per CDR3 protein. The profile shows around 200,000 distinct CDR3 sequences, roughly 17% of them singletons. The TCR originated in a human donor in good health (CMV status not recorded). Some clones in this sample may be carry-over from other donors' samples. The rearrangement uses TRBV7-2 and TRBJ2-5, with 12 bases that match TRBD2. What was sequenced was CD8+ T cells from PBMCs. The CDR3 protein is CASSSSVSLLAGGPGETQYF. As DNA, the CDR3 is TGTGCCAGCAGCTCCTCAGTTAGTCTTCTAGCGGGGGGGCCGGGGGAGACCCAGTACTTC.